This paragraph covers one T cell receptor (beta chain) sequence. Its antigen remains unidentified. This sample was taken from a study of T cell responses to AZD1222 COVID-19 vaccine. The V segment lost 4 bases and the J segment 8 bases; nucleotides outside the gene matches: 16. From germline, CDR1 is MDHEN and CDR2 SYDVKM. The CDR3 length is 17 residues. Findings and caveats of the study: Among those given AZD1222, only five or six were seropositive at baseline. Clonal diversity was possibly underestimated; the donors were predominantly white British and more often female.

Using immunoSEQ multiplex PCR, the repertoire was profiled, and TCRdb retains in-frame clones only, with some absent. The sample has roughly 180,000 clones, about 90% seen once. The receptor was derived from an adult in good health. The gene calls are TRBV28 and TRBJ2-1; 8 bases match TRBD1. This specimen was peripheral blood, taken on day 0 of AZD1222 vaccination. The DNA of the CDR3 is TGTGCCAGCAGTTCTCCAGGGGGCTCAACGGTCGGGTATGAGCAGTTCTTC. It is translated as CASSSPGGSTVGYEQFF.